This T cell receptor (beta chain) was retrieved from a study of radiotherapy plus CTLA-4 blockade in lung cancer. Looking at the study overall: With over 25% of patients having disease control, objective responses were seen in roughly 18%.

Findings and limits, study-wide: Reports identified early blood T cell clone dynamics, with interferon-beta, as the best response predictor. The study found tumor-derived TCR clones expanded in blood after radiotherapy plus ipilimumab.

This clone was seen only a few times. Its target is not known. Treatment of patients with chemo-refractory metastatic non-small-cell lung cancer consisted of focal radiation plus CTLA-4 blockade with ipilimumab. TCRdb keeps only in-frame clones here, not all; method: immunoSEQ multiplex PCR. The data contain 71,000 or so clones, 85% to 90% of them singletons. CDR1 and CDR2 (germline): MGHRA, YSYEKL. Unmatched junction bases numbered 17, after V lost 3 bases and J lost 9 bases. CDR3 length equals 16 residues. The source of this sequence is a human donor with non-small cell lung cancer who had stable disease on radiotherapy plus ipilimumab. The rearrangement joins TRBV4-1 to TRBJ2-7; TRBD2 aligns across 7 bases. The input for sequencing was peripheral blood, taken from a patient treated with radiotherapy plus ipilimumab. In DNA form, the CDR3 reads TGCGCCAGCAGCCACGTTGGGGAGGGACCGCAGACTCGGCAGTACTTC. It translates to CASSHVGEGPQTRQYF.